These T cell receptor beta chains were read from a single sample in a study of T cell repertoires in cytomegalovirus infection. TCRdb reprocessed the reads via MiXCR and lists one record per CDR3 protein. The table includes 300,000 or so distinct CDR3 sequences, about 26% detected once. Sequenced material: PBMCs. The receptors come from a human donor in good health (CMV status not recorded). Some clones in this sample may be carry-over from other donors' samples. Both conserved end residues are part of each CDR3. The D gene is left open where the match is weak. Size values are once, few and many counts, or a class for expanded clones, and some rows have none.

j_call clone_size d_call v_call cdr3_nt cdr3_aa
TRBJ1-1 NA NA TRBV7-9 TGTGCCAGCAGCTTTGACGGGTTGTACGACACTGAAGCTTTCTTT CASSFDGLYDTEAFF
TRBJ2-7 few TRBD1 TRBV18 TGTGCCAGCTCACCACCGCCGACAGGGTATCACGAGCAGTACTTC CASSPPPTGYHEQYF
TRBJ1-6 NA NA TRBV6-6 TGTGCCAGCAGTTCGATAACAGGGAGCTCCTATAATTCACCCCTCCACTTT CASSSITGSSYNSPLHF
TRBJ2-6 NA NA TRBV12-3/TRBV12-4 TGTGCCAGCACCCAATCCAGGGGATCCGGGGCCAACGTCCTGACTTTC CASTQSRGSGANVLTF
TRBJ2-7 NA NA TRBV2 TGTGCCAGCAGAGGGCTGGCCGAGCAGTACTTC CASRGLAEQYF
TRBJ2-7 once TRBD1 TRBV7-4 TGTGCCAGCAGCTTAAGCGCCGGGACAGGGTACGAGCAGTACTTC CASSLSAGTGYEQYF
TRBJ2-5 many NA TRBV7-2 TGTGCCAGCAGCTCGTTCGGGAGCGGCTTTGGGGAGACCCAGTACTTC CASSSFGSGFGETQYF
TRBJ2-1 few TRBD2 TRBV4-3 TGCGCCAGCAGCCAGTACTTGTCCCTAGCGGCAAATGAGCAGTTCTTC CASSQYLSLAANEQFF
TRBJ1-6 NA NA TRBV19 TGTGCCAGTAAGGGCCCCATCGGGGCAGGATCACCCCTCCACTTT CASKGPIGAGSPLHF
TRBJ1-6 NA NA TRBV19 TGTGCCAGTAGTATCGAACGGTCCTATAATTCACCCCTCCACTTT CASSIERSYNSPLHF
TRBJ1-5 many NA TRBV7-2 TGTGCCAGCAGCCTGGTACCTGGCAGCAATCAGCCCCAGCATTTT CASSLVPGSNQPQHF